One and the same sample provided the 31 T cell receptor beta chains below, sequenced in a study of T cell repertoires and Cas9 in healthy adults. This table comes from immunoSEQ multiplex PCR, and its TCRdb copy is limited to in-frame clones, with some not included. The table lists around 23,000 clones, 85% to 95% of them singletons. Sequencing input: CD4+ effector T cells (CD127+, CD25-, CD137-, CD154-) from PBMCs; culture status not recorded. These receptors were taken from a human donor in good health.

In its sample, this clone was seen a few times. The chain employs TRBV21-1 and TRBJ2-7. TRBV21-1 is marked as a pseudogene. This CDR3 region has 11 residues. The CDR3 sequence: CASSKGPEQYV. The CDR3 nucleotides read TGTGCCAGCAGCAAAGGCCCCGAGCAGTACGTC.

This sequence joins TRBV4-3 and TRBJ1-4; no firm D call. The germline gives CDR1 LGHNA, CDR2 YSLEER. V lost 1 base to trimming and J lost 2 bases, with 8 bases between them. The CDR3 length is 15 residues. In DNA, the CDR3 is TGCGCCAGCAGCCAAGGATGGCGGACTAATGAAAAACTGTTTTTT. This codes for CASSQGWRTNEKLFF.

This rearrangement joins TRBV5-1 to TRBJ1-3; D may be TRBD1 (5 bases). CDR1 and CDR2 (germline): SGHRS, YFSETQ. The CDR3 spans 14 residues. Trimming pared 0 bases from V and 4 bases from J, leaving 8 bases between. CDR3 residues: CASSLAGGGNTIYF. CDR3 sequence (DNA): TGCGCCAGCAGCTTGGCCGGGGGAGGAAACACCATATATTTT.

The chain uses TRBV18 and TRBJ2-7; D remains unclear. The CDR3 covers 14 residues. Germline-derived CDR1 and CDR2 are KGHSH and LQKENI. V shed 4 bases and J shed 3 bases, with 13 bases lying between them. The CDR3 coding sequence is TGTGCCAGCTCACAGGGTGTCCTGGACTACGAGCAGTACTTC. It yields the protein CASSQGVLDYEQYF.

V gene TRBV5-1 combines with J gene TRBJ2-3; unclear D gene. Trimming took off 1 base at V and 1 base at J, with 7 bases between the two ends. The CDR3 has 14 residues. Looked up from germline, CDR1 is SGHRS and CDR2 is YFSETQ. CDR3 amino acids: CASSLNQGTDTQYF. Written as DNA, the CDR3 is TGCGCCAGCAGCTTGAATCAGGGCACAGATACGCAGTATTTT.

This chain connects TRBV5-1 to TRBJ1-2; TRBD1 agrees at 8 bases. V shed 0 bases, J shed 7 bases, and the junction held 5 bases outside the gene matches. This CDR3 contains 14 residues. CDR1 SGHRS and CDR2 YFSETQ come from the germline V gene. CDR3 DNA: TGCGCCAGCAGCTTGGATGGACAGGGTGGTGGCTACACCTTC. This sequence encodes CASSLDGQGGGYTF. The full variable domain, rest sourced from reference TRBV5-1 and TRBJ1-2, is KAGVTQTPRYLIKTRGQQVTLSCSPISGHRSVSWYQQTPGQGLQFLFEYFSETQRNKGNFPGRFSGRQFSNSRSEMNVSTLELGDSALYLCASSLDGQGGGYTFGSGTRLTVV.

The chain links TRBV4-3 to TRBJ2-7, with TRBD2 matching over 8 bases. J was trimmed by 5 bases and V by 1 base; bases with no gene match: 4. The germline V gene has CDR1 LGHNA and CDR2 YSLEER. CDR3 length: 14 residues. The CDR3 here is CASSQGTSPDEQYF. In DNA, the CDR3 is TGCGCCAGCAGCCAAGGGACTAGCCCAGACGAGCAGTACTTC.

V usage is TRBV29-1 and J usage is TRBJ2-1; D may be TRBD2 (7 bases). V shed 3 bases and J shed 2 bases, with 17 bases lying between them. This CDR3 is built from 16 residues. Germline V lookup: CDR1 SQVTM, CDR2 ANQGSEA. The CDR3 region has the DNA TGCAGCGTTGAGGGGGCCGCGGCGGGGGCCTACAATGAGCAGTTCTTC. Translating gives CSVEGAAAGAYNEQFF.

V gene TRBV19 combines with J gene TRBJ2-5; 8 nucleotides line up with TRBD1. The CDR3 is 15 amino acids. CDR1 and CDR2 (germline): LNHDA, SQIVND (reference sequence). The V segment lost 0 bases and the J segment 6 bases; nucleotides outside the gene matches: 6. CDR3 nucleotides: TGTGCCAGTAGTATAGACAGGGGGCGATCGCAGACCCAGTACTTC. Amino acids: CASSIDRGRSQTQYF.

The J gene is TRBJ2-2, the V gene TRBV9, with D unclear. V shed 0 bases and J shed 4 bases, with 16 bases lying between them. This CDR3 comprises 17 residues. The germline V gene encodes CDR1 SGDLS and CDR2 YYNGEE. The CDR3 spells CASSVATVTRSTGELFF. The CDR3 bases are TGTGCCAGCAGCGTAGCAACAGTCACCCGCTCCACCGGGGAGCTGTTTTTT.

The chain joins TRBV18 to TRBJ1-4; TRBD1 matches at 10 bases. Germline V gene sequence: CDR1 KGHSH, CDR2 LQKENI. Unmatched junction bases numbered 10, after V lost 2 bases and J lost 10 bases. This CDR3 is 16 amino acids long. CDR3 nucleotides: TGTGCCAGCTCACCAGACGAACCGACAGGGGGCGGAAAACTGTTTTTT. It codes for CASSPDEPTGGGKLFF.

The chain links TRBV7-7 to TRBJ2-5; D gene unclear. Germline V gives CDR1 SSHAT, CDR2 FNYEAQ (reference sequence). V dropped 1 base and J dropped 5 bases, with 8 bases sitting between them. CDR3 length equals 13 residues. CDR3 sequence: CASSLGLAETQYF. In DNA form, the CDR3 reads TGTGCCAGCAGCTTAGGCCTCGCGGAGACCCAGTACTTC.

V usage is TRBV5-4 and J usage is TRBJ2-1; D uncertain. The CDR3 contains 12 residues. V was shortened by 4 bases and J by 6 bases, with 8 bases between the two germline ends. Germline values: CDR1 SGHNT, CDR2 YYREEE (reference sequence). CDR3 loop: CASSLGFNEQFF. The CDR3 DNA reads TGTGCCAGCAGCCTCGGGTTCAATGAGCAGTTCTTC.

This chain uses TRBV11-2 with TRBJ2-6; D unclear. V shed 2 bases and J shed 4 bases, with 15 bases lying between them. The CDR3 has 17 amino acids. Per the germline V gene, CDR1 is SGHAT and CDR2 is FQNNGV. The CDR3 sequence: CASSLLAFISGANVLTF. Here the CDR3 DNA reads TGTGCCAGCAGCTTATTGGCATTCATATCCGGGGCCAACGTCCTGACTTTC.

The genes are TRBV5-1 and TRBJ1-2; D not certain. Per germline, CDR1 SGHRS and CDR2 YFSETQ. CDR3 size: 15 residues. With 0 bases removed from V and 5 bases from J, the gap between germline ends came to 14 bases. CDR3 coding DNA: TGCGCCAGCAGCTTGGCCTCAGCAGGCAATTATGGCTACACCTTC. Protein: CASSLASAGNYGYTF.

V usage is TRBV7-9 and J usage is TRBJ2-3; 7 bases align to TRBD2. The junction had 16 bases not matched to a gene; V was cut back by 5 bases and J by 11 bases. CDR1 and CDR2 (germline): SEHNR, FQNEAQ (reference sequence). CDR3 length: 15 residues. DNA for the CDR3: TGTGCCAGCAGCCGAGGTTTTGCGGGGGACCACGGGCAGTATTTT. As protein: CASSRGFAGDHGQYF.

The CDR3 protein is CASSQEGVGQPQHF. In DNA form, the CDR3 reads TGCGCCAGCAGCCAAGAAGGGGTTGGCCAGCCCCAGCATTTT. The chain links TRBV4-3 to TRBJ1-5; maybe TRBD1 (5 bases). Trimming pared 0 bases from V and 7 bases from J, leaving 10 bases between. Per the germline V gene, CDR1 is LGHNA and CDR2 is YSLEER. CDR3 length: 14 amino acids.

The chain carries TRBV7-2 and TRBJ2-1; D not resolved. Germline CDR1 SGHTA, CDR2 FQGNSA. This CDR3 has 11 residues. V lost 6 bases and J lost 8, with 8 bases in between. CDR3 amino acids: CASRLSYEQFF. In DNA form, the CDR3 reads TGTGCCAGCAGATTATCCTATGAGCAGTTCTTC.

This clone appeared a single time. The V gene is TRBV5-1, the J gene TRBJ2-3, with 9 nucleotides matching TRBD1. Germline values: CDR1 SGHRS, CDR2 YFSETQ. The J segment lost 3 bases and the V segment lost 1 base, leaving 6 bases of the junction unmatched. This CDR3 is 16 amino acids long. The CDR3 DNA reads as TGCGCCAGCAGCTTGAGTCCCGGGACAGGGACAGATACGCAGTATTTT. This codes for CASSLSPGTGTDTQYF.

The chain links TRBV5-8 to TRBJ1-5; unclear D gene. Looked up from germline, CDR1 is SGHTS and CDR2 is YDEGEE. This CDR3 contains 13 residues. The germline V and J ends were trimmed by 4 bases and 5 bases, with 10 bases remaining between them. CDR3 residues: CASSPAPYQPQHF. Here the CDR3 DNA reads TGTGCCAGCAGCCCAGCCCCTTATCAGCCCCAGCATTTT.

This clone was recorded once. The rearrangement joins TRBV5-1 to TRBJ2-1; 13 bases align to TRBD2. The CDR3 loop spans 20 amino acids. J gave up 0 bases and V 0 bases, and 9 bases lay outside the gene matches. Looked up from germline, CDR1 is SGHRS and CDR2 is YFSETQ. The CDR3 region has the DNA TGCGCCAGCAGCTTGGCCTTGGGACTAGCGGGAAGGAGCTCCTACAATGAGCAGTTCTTC. Amino acid sequence: CASSLALGLAGRSSYNEQFF.

V usage is TRBV4-1 and J usage is TRBJ2-6; TRBD1 or TRBD2 may be the D gene (5 bases each). Trimming stripped 5 bases from V and 0 bases from J, with 11 bases between. Germline V gene sequence: CDR1 MGHRA, CDR2 YSYEKL. CDR3 size: 16 residues. Written as DNA, the CDR3 is TGCGCCAGCAGCGTGTCGGGGCCCTCTGGGGCCAACGTCCTGACTTTC. This codes for CASSVSGPSGANVLTF.

The chain carries TRBV27 and TRBJ1-2; 8 nucleotides align to TRBD1. This CDR3 contains 14 residues. With V trimmed by 4 bases and J by 5 bases, 6 bases remained unmatched. Germline V gives CDR1 MNHEY, CDR2 SMNVEV (reference sequence). The CDR3, as DNA: TGTGCCAGCAGTTCCGGACAGGGCTCATATGGCTACACCTTC. Translation: CASSSGQGSYGYTF.

This sequence joins TRBV5-1 and TRBJ1-1; D not certain. The ends were cut back, 0 bases at V and 1 base at J, with 7 bases in the middle. The length of the CDR3 is 14 residues. Germline V lookup: CDR1 SGHRS, CDR2 YFSETQ. The CDR3 loop reads CASSLARQNTEAFF. In DNA form, the CDR3 reads TGCGCCAGCAGCTTGGCGAGACAGAACACTGAAGCTTTCTTT.

The chain recombines TRBV23-1 with TRBJ2-6, with D tentatively TRBD2 (5 bases). TRBV23-1 is treated as an ORF (open reading frame) with a function not yet certain. The CDR3 totals 15 residues. Trimming shortened V by 3 bases and J by 3 bases, and 9 bases separated the two germline ends. The CDR3 sequence: CASSHRTCGANVLTF. The CDR3 nucleotides are TGCGCCAGCAGTCACCGGACTTGTGGGGCCAACGTCCTGACTTTC.

The chain carries TRBV7-2 and TRBJ2-1, with 10 bases that match TRBD2. V was clipped by 3 bases and J by 12 bases; unmatched bases: 8. This CDR3 is 14 amino acids long. CDR1 is SGHTA and CDR2 is FQGNSA in the germline V gene. CDR3 sequence reads: CASSLSGRAGMQFF. CDR3 nucleotides: TGTGCCAGCAGCTTGAGCGGGAGGGCCGGTATGCAGTTCTTC.

The rearrangement uses TRBV11-2 and TRBJ2-7; the D gene could be TRBD1 or TRBD2 (5 bases each). Per the germline V gene, CDR1 is SGHAT and CDR2 is FQNNGV. The V gene lost 4 bases and the J gene lost 6 bases, with 19 bases spanning the gap. The CDR3 extends over 15 amino acids. The CDR3 protein is CASSSRDRALFEQYV. For the CDR3, the DNA is TGTGCCAGCAGCTCCCGGGACCGGGCCCTTTTCGAGCAGTACGTC.

V and J are TRBV5-1 and TRBJ2-6; D ambiguous. This CDR3 is 16 amino acids long. Germline-derived CDR1 and CDR2 are SGHRS and YFSETQ. Trimming stripped 0 bases from V and 1 base from J, with 8 bases between. CDR3: CASSLDGPSGANVLTF. The CDR3 DNA reads as TGCGCCAGCAGCTTGGACGGACCATCTGGGGCCAACGTCCTGACTTTC.

This rearrangement joins TRBV5-1 to TRBJ2-1; unclear D gene. CDR1 and CDR2 (germline): SGHRS, YFSETQ. The V end lost 4 bases, the J end lost 5 bases, and 10 bases lay between the germline ends. The CDR3 runs to 13 residues. Written as DNA, the CDR3 is TGCGCCAGCAGCCCACCTCCTCACAATGAGCAGTTCTTC. Protein product: CASSPPPHNEQFF.

The chain recombines TRBV7-2 with TRBJ2-7; 8 positions agree with TRBD2. With V trimmed by 6 bases and J by 0 bases, 13 bases remained unmatched. This CDR3 has 17 amino acids. In germline, CDR1 is SGHTA, CDR2 FQGNSA. CDR3 nucleotide sequence: TGTGCCAGCAGTATAAGTGGGGCGGGGGGTCCCTCCTACGAGCAGTACTTC. Encoded protein: CASSISGAGGPSYEQYF.

The genes are TRBV4-3 and TRBJ2-7; D gene ambiguous. This CDR3 has 15 residues. Trimming took 0 bases from V and 2 from J, leaving 11 bases between them. Germline V gene sequence: CDR1 LGHNA, CDR2 YSLEER. CDR3 sequence (DNA): TGCGCCAGCAGCCAAGATCTGTCGGAAGCCTACGAGCAGTACTTC. Amino acid sequence: CASSQDLSEAYEQYF.